What follows describes a single TCR beta chain. This sample includes further DNA sequences coding for the same CDR3. Germline CDR1 reads SGHRS; CDR2 reads YFSETQ. V was clipped by 0 bases and J by 0 bases; unmatched bases: 2. The CDR3 consists of 15 residues. This sample is drawn from a study of blood T cell repertoires in COVID-19. About the study: Samples came from the United States, Italy and Spain, spanning acute and convalescent COVID-19.

In the original processing: Reference gene primer amplification gave nucleated cell count estimates. Sequencing was performed with immunoSEQ multiplex PCR; in TCRdb, only in-frame clones are kept and a portion is missing. The V and J calls and clone size are taken from that table; D and trimming were inferred from the DNA. This sample has about 350,000 clones; around 86% occur once, and the top ten carry roughly 6%. A Seattle source enrolled patients during active infection and followed them longitudinally. This clonotype originated in a woman in her forties or fifties with COVID-19, enrolled during active disease. The chain carries TRBV5-1 and TRBJ1-2; 7 nucleotides agree with TRBD1. Sequenced material: peripheral blood. CDR3 protein: CASSLGGTANYGYTF. In nucleotides, the CDR3 is TGCGCCAGCAGCTTGGGCGGGACAGCTAACTATGGCTACACCTTC. Drawing the rest from reference TRBV5-1 and TRBJ1-2, the complete variable domain is KAGVTQTPRYLIKTRGQQVTLSCSPISGHRSVSWYQQTPGQGLQFLFEYFSETQRNKGNFPGRFSGRQFSNSRSEMNVSTLELGDSALYLCASSLGGTANYGYTFGSGTRLTVV.